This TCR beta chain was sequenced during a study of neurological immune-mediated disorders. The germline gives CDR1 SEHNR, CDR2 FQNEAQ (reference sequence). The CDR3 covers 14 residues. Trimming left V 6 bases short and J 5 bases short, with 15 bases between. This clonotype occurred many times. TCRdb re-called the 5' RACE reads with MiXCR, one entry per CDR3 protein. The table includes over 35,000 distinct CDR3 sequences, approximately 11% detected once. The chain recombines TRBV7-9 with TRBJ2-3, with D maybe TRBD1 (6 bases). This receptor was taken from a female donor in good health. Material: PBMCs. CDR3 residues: CASSRTAIKDTQYF. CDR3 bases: TGTGCCAGCAGTAGGACAGCGATAAAAGATACGCAGTATTTT.